This is a list of T cell receptor beta chains from one sample in a study of blood T cell repertoires in COVID-19. Sequenced by immunoSEQ multiplex PCR; TCRdb stores in-frame clones only, minus some. The data show approximately 190,000 clones, approximately 81% seen once. Material for sequencing was peripheral blood. Every receptor here comes from a human donor in a cohort sampled during active COVID-19. CDR3s include the opening cysteine and the closing phenylalanine or tryptophan. Each record gives: clone size, V gene, D gene, J gene, CDR3 protein, CDR3 DNA. The D gene is left open where the match is weak. Clone size is given for some rows only: seen once, a few or many times, or a class if the clone is expanded.

once	TRBV6-5	.	TRBJ1-6	CASSLNRETNSPLHF	TGTGCCAGCAGTTTAAACAGGGAGACTAATTCACCCCTCCACTTT
.	TRBV19	TRBD2	TRBJ2-4	CASSIGTSGYIQYF	TGTGCCAGTAGTATAGGGACTAGCGGTTACATTCAGTACTTC
.	TRBV5-1	TRBD1	TRBJ2-4	CASSPGGESIQYF	TGCGCCAGCAGCCCAGGGGGCGAGAGCATTCAGTACTTC
.	TRBV6-6	TRBD1	TRBJ1-6	CASSGTVHNSPLHF	TGTGCCAGCAGCGGGACAGTACATAATTCACCCCTCCACTTT
.	TRBV2	TRBD2	TRBJ2-1	CAATLAAYNEQFF	TGTGCCGCCACACTAGCGGCCTACAATGAGCAGTTCTTC
.	TRBV27	.	TRBJ2-6	CASSLEGIGGANVLTF	TGTGCCAGCAGCCTGGAGGGGATTGGTGGGGCCAACGTCCTGACTTTC
.	TRBV6-6	.	TRBJ1-1	CASSYSGRDTEAFF	TGTGCCAGCAGTTACTCAGGTCGGGACACTGAAGCTTTCTTT
.	TRBV5-1	.	TRBJ1-2	CASSLGTVKRGYTF	TGCGCCAGCAGCTTGGGGACAGTCAAGCGGGGCTACACCTTC
few	TRBV7-9	TRBD2	TRBJ2-1	CASSLARGGYNEQFF	TGTGCCAGCAGCTTAGCGCGCGGGGGATACAATGAGCAGTTCTTC
.	TRBV7-9	TRBD1	TRBJ2-2	CASTRPGGAGTGELFF	TGTGCCAGCACCCGACCAGGGGGCGCGGGTACCGGGGAGCTGTTTTTT
once	TRBV7-9	.	TRBJ1-3	CASSFDQGIESIRNTIYF	TGTGCCAGCAGCTTTGATCAGGGAATCGAGTCAATTCGAAACACCATATATTTT
.	TRBV7-9	TRBD1	TRBJ2-2	CASSFTGGANTGELFF	TGTGCCAGCAGCTTTACAGGGGGCGCGAACACCGGGGAGCTGTTTTTT
.	TRBV6-1	.	TRBJ1-1	CASSEGQLEAFF	TGTGCCAGCAGTGAAGGACAACTTGAAGCTTTCTTT
few	TRBV7-2	TRBD1	TRBJ1-2	CASRGGQLYGYTF	TGTGCCAGCAGGGGGGGACAGCTCTATGGCTACACCTTC
.	TRBV5-1	.	TRBJ1-2	CASSLSGANYGYTF	TGCGCCAGCAGCTTGTCGGGAGCTAACTATGGCTACACCTTC
few	TRBV3-1/TRBV3-2	.	TRBJ1-2	CASSQGQAYGYTF	TGTGCCAGCAGCCAAGGACAGGCCTATGGCTACACCTTC
.	TRBV6-5	TRBD1	TRBJ2-7	CASSRTGSYEQYF	TGTGCCAGCAGCAGGACAGGATCCTACGAGCAGTACTTC
few	TRBV6-4	.	TRBJ1-1	CASSLTGETEAFF	TGTGCCAGCAGCTTGACAGGCGAGACTGAAGCTTTCTTT
.	TRBV7-9	TRBD2	TRBJ2-1	CASSTTSVGEQFF	TGTGCCAGCAGCACTACTAGCGTGGGTGAGCAGTTCTTC
.	TRBV19	TRBD1	TRBJ1-2	CASRKQGENYGYTF	TGTGCCAGTAGGAAACAGGGGGAGAACTATGGCTACACCTTC
.	TRBV7-2	TRBD1	TRBJ1-5	CASSQDRGNQPQHF	TGTGCCAGCAGCCAAGACAGGGGAAATCAGCCCCAGCATTTT
.	TRBV5-4	TRBD1	TRBJ2-5	CASSSKGTGHETQYF	TGTGCCAGCAGCTCCAAAGGGACAGGGCATGAGACCCAGTACTTC
.	TRBV5-1	.	TRBJ1-1	CASSKQLNTEAFF	TGCGCCAGCAGCAAACAGCTGAACACTGAAGCTTTCTTT
.	TRBV2	.	TRBJ1-6	CASSDGRNSPLHF	TGTGCCAGCAGTGATGGCAGAAATTCACCCCTCCACTTT
.	TRBV7-8	.	TRBJ2-1	CASSSNRVPTYNEQFF	TGTGCCAGCAGCTCCAACAGGGTGCCGACCTACAATGAGCAGTTCTTC
few	TRBV5-1	TRBD1	TRBJ2-2	CASSLQGTNTGELFF	TGCGCCAGCAGCTTACAGGGGACGAACACCGGGGAGCTGTTTTTT
once	TRBV3-1/TRBV3-2	.	TRBJ1-2	CASSQEDYKRGYTF	TGTGCCAGCAGCCAAGAGGACTACAAGAGAGGCTACACCTTC
once	TRBV11-3	TRBD2	TRBJ2-2	CASRGGGRYTGELFF	TGTGCCAGCCGCGGGGGGGGCCGTTACACCGGGGAGCTGTTTTTT
.	TRBV19	.	TRBJ1-3	CASSIPGRQVGNTIYF	TGTGCCAGTAGTATTCCAGGGAGGCAGGTTGGAAACACCATATATTTT
.	TRBV5-1	.	TRBJ2-3	CASSLSQGRDTQYF	TGCGCCAGCAGCTTGAGTCAGGGCAGAGATACGCAGTATTTT
once	TRBV9	TRBD1	TRBJ2-5	CASGGQHPYQETQYF	TGTGCCAGCGGGGGACAGCATCCTTACCAAGAGACCCAGTACTTC
.	TRBV30	TRBD1	TRBJ2-6	CAQTGGPGANVLTF	TGTGCCCAAACAGGGGGCCCTGGGGCCAACGTCCTGACTTTC
.	TRBV5-1	TRBD2	TRBJ2-3	CASSLGEGDTQYF	TGCGCCAGCAGCTTGGGGGAGGGGGATACGCAGTATTTT
.	TRBV5-1	TRBD1	TRBJ2-3	CASSLALGTGSTDTQYF	TGCGCCAGCAGCTTGGCCTTGGGGACAGGGAGCACAGATACGCAGTATTTT
.	TRBV5-1	TRBD2	TRBJ2-3	CASSLVGRATDTQYF	TGCGCCAGCAGCTTGGTCGGGAGGGCCACAGATACGCAGTATTTT
few	TRBV5-1	TRBD1	TRBJ1-3	CASSRTGDSGNTIYF	TGCGCCAGCAGCCGGACAGGGGACTCTGGAAACACCATATATTTT
.	TRBV5-1	TRBD1	TRBJ1-2	CASSDGTGDGYTF	TGCGCCAGCAGCGACGGGACAGGGGATGGCTACACCTTC
many	TRBV28	TRBD1	TRBJ1-1	CASIQSRTGLFTGAEAFF	TGTGCCAGCATTCAATCCAGGACAGGGCTATTTACTGGCGCTGAAGCTTTCTTT
.	TRBV2	TRBD2	TRBJ2-5	CASTTAGGFGTQYF	TGTGCCAGCACGACGGCGGGGGGATTCGGGACCCAGTACTTC
few	TRBV19	.	TRBJ1-5	CASTSSGNQPQHF	TGTGCCAGTACTAGCTCGGGGAATCAGCCCCAGCATTTT
once	TRBV6-5	.	TRBJ1-5	CASGGYQPQHF	TGTGCCAGCGGGGGGTATCAGCCCCAGCATTTT
.	TRBV29-1	.	TRBJ2-5	CSVHRGGETQYF	TGCAGCGTTCACAGGGGAGGCGAGACCCAGTACTTC
few	TRBV19	.	TRBJ2-7	CASSISAGSYEQYF	TGTGCCAGTAGTATATCGGCGGGAAGCTACGAGCAGTACTTC
.	TRBV9	.	TRBJ1-5	CASSRQKKQGYSNQPQHF	TGTGCCAGCAGTAGACAAAAGAAGCAGGGTTATAGCAATCAGCCCCAGCATTTT
once	TRBV28	.	TRBJ2-2	CASSLGGTNTGELFF	TGTGCCAGCAGTTTGGGGGGAACGAACACCGGGGAGCTGTTTTTT
once	TRBV28	TRBD2	TRBJ2-7	CASSPTAGVSYEQYF	TGTGCCAGCAGCCCCACAGCGGGGGTCTCCTACGAGCAGTACTTC
.	TRBV24-1	TRBD1	TRBJ2-1	CATSDDDRGPRLMIF	TGTGCCACCAGTGATGACGACAGGGGCCCTCGCCTTATGATCTTC
many	TRBV24-1	.	TRBJ1-1	CATSDFRQTAFF	TGTGCCACCAGTGATTTCAGGCAGACGGCTTTCTTT
.	TRBV19	TRBD2	TRBJ2-3	CASSPSGTSTDTQYF	TGTGCCAGTAGCCCCAGCGGGACTAGCACAGATACGCAGTATTTT
.	TRBV11-2	TRBD2	TRBJ2-7	CASSAGVGQGEQYF	TGTGCCAGCAGCGCGGGGGTAGGGCAAGGCGAGCAGTACTTC